This passage covers 19 T cell receptor beta chains from one sample sequenced in a study of T-cell reconstitution after alpha-beta-depleted transplantation in children. Unique molecular identifiers featured in how the TCRbeta library was prepared. Via MiXCR, TCRdb re-called the PCR reads, giving one row per CDR3 protein. Here the sample spans fewer than 500,000 distinct CDR3 sequences, approximately 42% being singletons. Sample: PBMCs, taken before TCRalphabeta/CD19-depleted stem cell transplant. These receptors originate from a girl aged 2-9 years with aplastic anemia, due to receive a stem cell transplant.

This chain joins TRBV28 and TRBJ2-5; 10 nucleotides agree with TRBD2. The junction had 0 bases not matched to a gene; V was cut back by 2 bases and J by 3 bases. The germline gives CDR1 MDHEN, CDR2 SYDVKM. The CDR3 runs to 14 residues. This CDR3 is CASSLTSGKETQYF. The DNA for the CDR3 is TGTGCCAGCAGTTTAACTAGCGGGAAAGAGACCCAGTACTTC.

This chain links TRBV5-1 with TRBJ2-2; 8 nucleotides agree with TRBD2. V lost 3 bases, J lost 5 bases, and 6 bases stayed unmatched. Germline V lookup: CDR1 SGHRS, CDR2 YFSETQ. The CDR3 totals 15 residues. The CDR3 sequence: CASSWTGGETGELFF. CDR3 DNA: TGCGCCAGCAGCTGGACGGGAGGGGAGACCGGGGAGCTGTTTTTT.

The V gene is TRBV20-1, the J gene TRBJ2-6; the D is unclear. The CDR3 has 17 residues. In germline, CDR1 is DFQATT, CDR2 SNEGSKA (reference sequence). Trimming cost V 0 bases and J 0 bases, with 12 bases left between them. The CDR3 sequence is CSARDSLFGSGANVLTF. The CDR3 DNA reads as TGCAGTGCTAGAGATTCCCTGTTTGGCTCTGGGGCCAACGTCCTGACTTTC.

V is TRBV13 and J is TRBJ2-5; 11 positions agree with TRBD2. Germline CDR1 reads PRHDT; CDR2 reads FYEKMQ (reference sequence). There are 15 residues in the CDR3. The trim removed 4 bases at V and 5 bases at J, leaving 6 bases unmatched. The CDR3 bases are TGTGCCAGCAGCTCTCGACTAGCGGGATGGGAGACCCAGTACTTC. It translates to CASSSRLAGWETQYF.

This clonotype has only a few counts. V is TRBV5-1 and J is TRBJ2-7; 8 nucleotides align to TRBD1. CDR1 and CDR2 (germline): SGHRS, YFSETQ. V lost 8 bases to trimming and J lost 4 bases; unmatched junction nucleotides: 11. The CDR3 totals 14 residues. CDR3 residues: CARIMDRVEYEQYF. CDR3 nucleotides: TGCGCCAGAATAATGGACAGGGTTGAATACGAGCAGTACTTC.

The chain combines TRBV5-4 with TRBJ1-6, with D unresolved. Trimming took 0 bases from V and 13 from J, leaving 8 bases between them. Germline V gene lookup returns CDR1 SGHNT and CDR2 YYREEE (reference sequence). The CDR3 loop spans 12 amino acids. Written as DNA, the CDR3 is TGTGCCAGCAGCTTGGACCGTACCCCCCTCCACTTT. It yields the protein CASSLDRTPLHF.

The table lists this clonotype with a few counts. The chain joins TRBV7-9 to TRBJ1-3; D not resolved. With 6 bases removed from V and 8 bases from J, the gap between germline ends came to 11 bases. Germline assignment: CDR1 SEHNR and CDR2 FQNEAQ (reference sequence). CDR3 length: 12 amino acids. CDR3 sequence reads: CASRRARDTIYF. In nucleotides, the CDR3 is TGTGCCAGCAGGCGCGCCCGGGACACCATATATTTT.

This clonotype has only a few counts. The J gene is TRBJ2-1, the V gene TRBV7-2; TRBD2 is a possible D gene (6 bases). Germline V gives CDR1 SGHTA, CDR2 FQGNSA. The CDR3 length is 16 residues. V lost 1 base and J lost 6, with 16 bases in between. The DNA for the CDR3 is TGTGCCAGCAGCTTAGGGGGAGGTGGGCTAGGCAATGAGCAGTTCTTC. Protein sequence: CASSLGGGGLGNEQFF. The complete variable domain, with remaining parts taken from reference TRBV7-2 and TRBJ2-1, reads GAGVSQSPSNKVTEKGKDVELRCDPISGHTALYWYRQSLGQGLEFLIYFQGNSAPDKSGLPSDRFSAERTGGSVSTLTIQRTQQEDSAVYLCASSLGGGGLGNEQFFGPGTRLTVL.

The chain carries TRBV20-1 and TRBJ2-7; 11 bases are shared with TRBD2. The CDR3 runs 15 residues. The V and J ends lost 5 bases and 6 bases, in that order; junction bases with no gene match: 12. Germline V CDR1 and CDR2: DFQATT, SNEGSKA (reference sequence). The CDR3 nucleotides are TGCAGTGCTTCCGCCCGACTAGCGGGATCCCTCGAGCAGTACTTC. It encodes CSASARLAGSLEQYF.

This chain joins TRBV7-6 and TRBJ2-1; TRBD2 matches at 11 bases. The germline V gene encodes CDR1 SGHVS and CDR2 FNYEAQ. The CDR3 spans 16 residues. V lost 5 bases and J lost 6; bases outside the gene matches: 9. The CDR3 sequence: CASSAYSGGAVNEQFF. DNA of the CDR3: TGTGCCAGCAGCGCCTATAGCGGGGGGGCCGTCAATGAGCAGTTCTTC.

This clonotype was seen more than once but under ten times. V usage is TRBV7-8 and J usage is TRBJ2-3, with D perhaps matching TRBD1 or TRBD2 (7 bases each). Trimming removed 5 bases at V and 6 bases at J, with 12 bases between. Germline V gene lookup returns CDR1 SGHVS and CDR2 FQNEAQ. This CDR3 has 13 residues. The CDR3 DNA reads as TGTGCCAGCAGCCAGGGGGGGGGGGATACGCAGTATTTT. As protein: CASSQGGGDTQYF.

This clonotype was recorded at least ten times. This chain uses TRBV7-2 with TRBJ2-2; 9 bases match TRBD1. CDR1 and CDR2 (germline): SGHTA, FQGNSA. CDR3 size: 16 residues. Unmatched junction bases numbered 2, after V lost 1 base and J lost 2 bases. The CDR3 reads CASSLGGQGNTGELFF. The CDR3 nucleotides read TGTGCCAGCAGCTTAGGGGGACAGGGAAACACCGGGGAGCTGTTTTTT.

This clonotype has at least ten counts. The CDR3, as DNA: TGCGCCAGCAGCCGGACTTCTCGTCCATTTTACAATGAGCAGTTCTTC. Protein: CASSRTSRPFYNEQFF. This chain connects TRBV4-3 to TRBJ2-1, with D tentatively TRBD2 (5 bases). The CDR3 extends over 16 amino acids. V lost 4 bases to trimming and J lost 4 bases, with 17 bases between them. Germline CDR1 and CDR2: LGHNA and YSLEER.

This clonotype was picked up many times. J is TRBJ1-6 and V is TRBV7-3, with D tentatively TRBD1 (5 bases). V was trimmed by 2 bases and J by 8 bases, leaving 13 bases between them. The CDR3 consists of 15 residues. CDR1 is SGHTA and CDR2 is FQGTGA in the germline V gene. Here the CDR3 DNA reads TGTGCCAGCAGCTTACGTCAGGGAGGGGATTCACCCCTCCACTTT. Its translation is CASSLRQGGDSPLHF.

The chain combines TRBV3-1 with TRBJ2-7; no reliable D call. Deletions cut 0 bases from V and 2 bases from J, with 8 bases between. The germline gives CDR1 LGHDT, CDR2 YNNKEL (reference sequence). The CDR3 consists of 14 residues. The CDR3, as DNA: TGTGCCAGCAGCCAAGATCACAGCCCCTACGAGCAGTACTTC. As protein: CASSQDHSPYEQYF.

The chain carries TRBV12-3 or TRBV12-4 and TRBJ2-3; tentative D call: TRBD1 (6 bases). V lost 6 bases and J lost 6, with 19 bases in between. The CDR3 consists of 15 residues. The CDR3 sequence: CASSPQRQARDTQYF. The CDR3 DNA is TGTGCCAGCAGCCCCCAGAGACAGGCTCGGGATACGCAGTATTTT.

CDR3 in DNA: TGTGCCAGCAGTCTACCGGGGAAGAAGCTTTTCTTT. Translating it yields CASSLPGKKLFF. The rearrangement joins TRBV28 to TRBJ1-1; no reliable D call. The CDR3 runs 12 residues. Deletions cut 5 bases from V and 13 bases from J, with 17 bases between. The germline CDR1 and CDR2 sequences are MDHEN and SYDVKM.

This clonotype has a handful of counts. The chain links TRBV30 to TRBJ2-7; D possibly matches TRBD1 or TRBD2 (5 bases each). Germline V CDR1 and CDR2: GTSNPN, SVGIG (reference sequence). The CDR3 sequence is 15 residues long. V was pared by 1 base and J by 2 bases, with 15 bases between. The DNA for the CDR3 is TGTGCCTGGAGTGGGGATCCGGGACCCCCCTACGAGCAGTACTTC. Encoded protein: CAWSGDPGPPYEQYF.

The V and J genes are TRBV27 and TRBJ2-7; the match to TRBD1 covers 8 bases. The CDR3 length is 14 residues. The V gene end was trimmed by 5 bases and the J gene end by 3 bases; junction bases not matched to a gene: 6. The germline gives CDR1 MNHEY, CDR2 SMNVEV (reference sequence). The CDR3: CASSMGTGFYEQYF. CDR3 nucleotide sequence: TGTGCCAGCAGTATGGGGACAGGCTTCTACGAGCAGTACTTC.